This TCR beta chain was captured in a study of OX40 agonist ivuxolimab in advanced cancers. The overall study: At 75% to 90% male, the cohort had a mean age of approximately 60 years, ranging from roughly 20 to 90.

Study conclusions and caveats: Relatively little clonal expansion, among the lowest observed, appeared in partial responders at 0.1-3.0 mg/kg.

Profiled with immunoSEQ multiplex PCR; TCRdb holds only in-frame clones, not every one. The sample holds under 65,000 clones; 70% to 90% are singletons and the top ten take 2.5% to 3.5%. Note on this clone: Its cognate antigen is unknown.

Germline V CDR1 and CDR2: MGHRA, YSYEKL. The CDR3 totals 16 residues. V shed 5 bases, J shed 0 bases, and the junction held 10 bases outside the gene matches. The J gene is TRBJ2-7, the V gene TRBV4-1; TRBD1 matches 7 bases. The receptor was isolated from an adult with an advanced solid tumor such as melanoma, head and neck, liver or kidney cancer. This specimen consisted of CD4+ or CD8+ T cells sorted from blood, obtained in a trial of the OX40 agonist ivuxolimab. CDR3 in amino acids: CASSDPTRTGSYEQYF. CDR3 nucleotides: TGCGCCAGCAGCGACCCTACCCGGACAGGCTCCTACGAGCAGTACTTC.